A selection of T cell receptor beta chains follows, all from one sample in a study of graft-versus-host responses after intestinal transplantation. Here immunoSEQ multiplex PCR was the method, and the copy in TCRdb shows in-frame clones only, minus some. Of some 14,000 clones in the sample, around 35% were seen once. The material sequenced was alloreactive CD8+ T cells from a mixed lymphocyte reaction culture, taken before intestinal transplant. The origin of the receptors is a human patient who received an intestinal transplant. The CDR3 runs from the conserved cysteine through the conserved F or W.

J: TRBJ2-3
V: TRBV5-4
CDR3: CASSVWGEGTDTQYF

J: TRBJ2-7
V: TRBV27
CDR3: CASRGLAGGYEQYF

J: TRBJ1-1
V: TRBV18
CDR3: CASSLRQGLNTEAFF

J: TRBJ2-1
V: TRBV4-3
CDR3: CASSPWRTGTNEQFF

J: TRBJ1-2
V: TRBV4-3
CDR3: CASSKGQGELYGYTF

J: TRBJ2-7
V: TRBV6-6
CDR3: CASSLRGTFYEQYF

J: TRBJ2-1
V: TRBV6-5
CDR3: CASRGVAAGYNEQFF

J: TRBJ1-6
V: TRBV27
CDR3: CATKLGGYNSPLHF

J: TRBJ2-1
V: TRBV27
CDR3: CASKVKAGGIYNEQFF

J: TRBJ2-5
V: TRBV7-2
CDR3: CASSFTSGETQYF

J: TRBJ2-2
V: TRBV27
CDR3: CASSLNLAGAHTGELFF

J: TRBJ2-3
V: TRBV7-9
CDR3: CASSTLPGINTQYF

J: TRBJ1-1
V: TRBV4-3
CDR3: CASSHGGQWNTEAFF

J: TRBJ2-7
V: TRBV9
CDR3: CASSARDRVDEQYF

J: TRBJ2-2
V: TRBV10-3
CDR3: CATLTPNTGELFF